This TCR beta chain was captured in a study of T cells in Graves' hyperthyroidism and ophthalmopathy. This clonotype came up many times. Authors of the study amplified TCR beta CDR3 regions from RNA transcripts. The study used the HTBI primer set for a first-round RT-PCR of the TCR CDR3. In TCRdb, the multiplex PCR reads were re-called with MiXCR into one record per CDR3 protein. This sample has 750,000 to 900,000 distinct CDR3 sequences, with around 38% found just once. Between the trimmed V and J ends, which lost 0 bases and 5 bases, there was a span of 13 bases. In germline, CDR1 is LNHNV, CDR2 YYDKDF (reference sequence). The CDR3 totals 15 residues.

Sequencing was carried out using blood. This TCR was sampled from a man between 18 and 35 years old with Graves' hyperthyroidism. This rearrangement joins TRBV15 to TRBJ1-1; possible D gene TRBD1, 6 bases. For the CDR3, the DNA is TGTGCCACCAGCAGAGATAGCAGGGGCTCGACTGAAGCTTTCTTT. Protein product: CATSRDSRGSTEAFF.